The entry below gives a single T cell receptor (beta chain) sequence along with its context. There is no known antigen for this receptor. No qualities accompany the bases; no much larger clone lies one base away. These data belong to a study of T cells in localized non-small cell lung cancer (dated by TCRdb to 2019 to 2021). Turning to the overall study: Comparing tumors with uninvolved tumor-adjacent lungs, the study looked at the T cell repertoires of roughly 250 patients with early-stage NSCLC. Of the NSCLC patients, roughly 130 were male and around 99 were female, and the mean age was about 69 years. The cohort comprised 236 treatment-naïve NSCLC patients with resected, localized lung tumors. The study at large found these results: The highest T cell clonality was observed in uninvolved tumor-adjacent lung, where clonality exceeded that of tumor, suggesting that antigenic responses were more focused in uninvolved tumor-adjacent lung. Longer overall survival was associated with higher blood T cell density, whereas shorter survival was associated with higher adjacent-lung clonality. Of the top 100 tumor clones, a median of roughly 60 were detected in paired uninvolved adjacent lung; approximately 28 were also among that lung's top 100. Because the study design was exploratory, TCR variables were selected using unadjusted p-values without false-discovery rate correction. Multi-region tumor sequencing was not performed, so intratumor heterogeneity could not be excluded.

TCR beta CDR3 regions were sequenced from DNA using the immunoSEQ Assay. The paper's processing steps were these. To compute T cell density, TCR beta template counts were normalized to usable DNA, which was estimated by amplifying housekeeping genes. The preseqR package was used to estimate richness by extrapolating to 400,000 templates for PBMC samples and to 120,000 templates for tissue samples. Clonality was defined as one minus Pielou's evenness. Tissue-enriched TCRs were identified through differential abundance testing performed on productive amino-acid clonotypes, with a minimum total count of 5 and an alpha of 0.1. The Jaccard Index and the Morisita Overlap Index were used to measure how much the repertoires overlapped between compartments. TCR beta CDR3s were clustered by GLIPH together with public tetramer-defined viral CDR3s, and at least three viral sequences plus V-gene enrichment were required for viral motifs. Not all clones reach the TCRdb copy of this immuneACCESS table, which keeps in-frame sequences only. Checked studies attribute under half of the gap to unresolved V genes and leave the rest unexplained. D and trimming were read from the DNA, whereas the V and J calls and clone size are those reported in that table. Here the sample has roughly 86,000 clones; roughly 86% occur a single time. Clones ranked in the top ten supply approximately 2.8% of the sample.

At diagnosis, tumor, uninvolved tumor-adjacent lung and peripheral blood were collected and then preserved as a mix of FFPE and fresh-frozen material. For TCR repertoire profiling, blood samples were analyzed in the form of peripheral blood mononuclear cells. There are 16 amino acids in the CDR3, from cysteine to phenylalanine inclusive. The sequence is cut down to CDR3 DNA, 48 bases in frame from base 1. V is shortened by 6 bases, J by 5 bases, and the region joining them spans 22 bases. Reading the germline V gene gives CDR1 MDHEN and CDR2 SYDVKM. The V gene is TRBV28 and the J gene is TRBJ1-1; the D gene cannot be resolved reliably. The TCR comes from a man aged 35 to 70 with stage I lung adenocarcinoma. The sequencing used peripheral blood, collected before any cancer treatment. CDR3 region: CASSSLLGWLETEAFF. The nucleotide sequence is TGTGCCAGCAGCTCATTACTTGGCTGGTTGGAGACTGAAGCTTTCTTT.